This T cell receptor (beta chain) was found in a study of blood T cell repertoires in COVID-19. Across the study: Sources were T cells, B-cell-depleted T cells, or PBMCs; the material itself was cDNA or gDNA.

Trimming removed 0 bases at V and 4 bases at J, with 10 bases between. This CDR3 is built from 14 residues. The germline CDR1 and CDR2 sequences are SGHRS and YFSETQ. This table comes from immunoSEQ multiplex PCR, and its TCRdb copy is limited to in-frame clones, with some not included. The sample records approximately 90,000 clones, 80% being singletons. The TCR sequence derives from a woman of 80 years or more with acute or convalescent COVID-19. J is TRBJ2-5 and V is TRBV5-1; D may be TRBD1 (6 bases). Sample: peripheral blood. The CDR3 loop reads CASSLAARGETQYF. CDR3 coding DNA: TGCGCCAGCAGCTTGGCGGCCAGGGGAGAGACCCAGTACTTC. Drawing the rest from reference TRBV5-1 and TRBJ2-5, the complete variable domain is KAGVTQTPRYLIKTRGQQVTLSCSPISGHRSVSWYQQTPGQGLQFLFEYFSETQRNKGNFPGRFSGRQFSNSRSEMNVSTLELGDSALYLCASSLAARGETQYFGPGTRLLVL.